This T cell receptor (beta chain) was found in a study of graft-versus-host responses after intestinal transplantation. Overall study: The study gave all recipients anti-thymocyte globulin induction, then tacrolimus and steroids for approximately three years. Study-wide results and limits: There were GvH clones found in recipient marrow, and some of them appeared first in ileum or blood. Association was observed between peak circulating GvH clone levels and early post-transplant HvG declines.

CDR3 length: 17 amino acids. The data were produced by immunoSEQ multiplex PCR, yet TCRdb's version contains in-frame clones alone and is incomplete. This table has some 84,000 clones, roughly 80% appearing once. Points on this clone: Its antigen remains unidentified.

The V gene is TRBV21-1, the J gene TRBJ2-5; the table assigns TRBD2, which was not confirmed against the DNA. TRBV21-1 is noted as a pseudogene. The receptor was derived from a human donor who received an intestinal transplant. The source was unstimulated CD4+ T cells sorted from spleen or lymph node cells, collected before intestinal transplant. The CDR3 bases are TGTGCCAGCAGCAAAGGGACTAGCGGGGGGGATCAAGAGACCCAGTACTTC. It is translated as CASSKGTSGGDQETQYF.